This T cell receptor (beta chain) appears in the sequencing data of a study of T cell responses to AZD1222 COVID-19 vaccine. Findings of the study overall: The CD4 TCRs associated with vaccination extended across spike and predominated at 160-218 and 743-854. Most donors were white British and more were female, and clonal diversity was possibly underestimated.

Clones were read by immunoSEQ multiplex PCR, and TCRdb kept only the in-frame ones, dropping some. The repertoire includes 130,000 or so clones, approximately 90% of them detected once, and around 10% sits in the top ten. Germline assignment: CDR1 SGHRS and CDR2 YFSETQ. The CDR3 has 14 residues. V shed 1 base and J 8 bases; nucleotides not matched to a gene: 6. Remarks on this clone: Its target is unknown.

This chain links TRBV5-1 with TRBJ1-2, with TRBD1 matching 9 bases. This clonotype originated in an adult in good health. The sample consisted of peripheral blood, taken on day 0 of MenACWY control vaccination. CDR3 in DNA: TGCGCCAGCAGCTTGACAGGGGGCGCGGACGGCTACACCTTC. It encodes CASSLTGGADGYTF.